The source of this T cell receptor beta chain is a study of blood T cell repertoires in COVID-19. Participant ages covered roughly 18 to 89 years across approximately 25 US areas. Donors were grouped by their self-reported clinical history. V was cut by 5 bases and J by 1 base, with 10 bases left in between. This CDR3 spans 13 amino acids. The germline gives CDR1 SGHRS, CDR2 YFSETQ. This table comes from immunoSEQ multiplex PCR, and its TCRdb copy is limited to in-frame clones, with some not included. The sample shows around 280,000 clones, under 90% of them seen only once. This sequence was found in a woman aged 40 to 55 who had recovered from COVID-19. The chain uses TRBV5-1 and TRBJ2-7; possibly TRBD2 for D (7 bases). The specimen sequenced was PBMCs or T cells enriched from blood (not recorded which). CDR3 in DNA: TGCGCCAGCAGAGGGGGGGCATCCTACGAGCAGTACTTC. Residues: CASRGGASYEQYF.